This TCR beta chain emerged from a study of shared clonotypes between healthy human individuals. The CDR3 consists of 14 residues. Germline V gene lookup returns CDR1 SGHNT and CDR2 YYREEE (reference sequence). Trimming stripped 3 bases from V and 0 bases from J, with 9 bases between. CD45RO-negative cells were positively selected for CCR7, leaving out terminally differentiated effector memory CD45RA+ cells. In the authors' methods: With immunoSEQ giving junction-only sequences and no quality scores, filtering differed. Measured with immunoSEQ multiplex PCR; TCRdb has only the in-frame clones, and not every one. V and J calls and clone size are copied from that table; D and trimming were computed from the DNA. The sample records some 2,000,000 clones, about 95% being singletons.

Sequencing was performed on naive CD8+ T cells sorted from blood. The TCR sequence derives from a man between 18 and 35 years old in good health. The J gene is TRBJ2-5, the V gene TRBV5-4; possibly TRBD2 for D (6 bases). CDR3 sequence: CASSWDWNQETQYF. CDR3 coding DNA: TGTGCCAGCAGCTGGGACTGGAACCAAGAGACCCAGTACTTC.